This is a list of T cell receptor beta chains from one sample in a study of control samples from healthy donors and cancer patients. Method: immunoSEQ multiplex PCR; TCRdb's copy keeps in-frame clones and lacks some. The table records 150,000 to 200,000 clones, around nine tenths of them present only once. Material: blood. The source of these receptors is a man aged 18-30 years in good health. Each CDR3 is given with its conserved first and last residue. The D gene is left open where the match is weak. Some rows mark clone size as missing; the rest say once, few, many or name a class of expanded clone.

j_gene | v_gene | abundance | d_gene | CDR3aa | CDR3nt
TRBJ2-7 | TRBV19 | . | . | CASSIDPGYEQYF | TGTGCCAGTAGTATAGATCCGGGCTACGAGCAGTACTTC
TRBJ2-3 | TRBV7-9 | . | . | CASSRSDTQYF | TGTGCCAGCAGCCGCTCAGATACGCAGTATTTT
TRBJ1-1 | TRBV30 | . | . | CAWVKMNTEAFF | TGTGCCTGGGTCAAAATGAACACTGAAGCTTTCTTT
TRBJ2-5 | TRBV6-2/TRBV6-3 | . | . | CASSPAGSGAQYF | TGTGCCAGCAGTCCCGCAGGGTCCGGGGCCCAGTACTTC
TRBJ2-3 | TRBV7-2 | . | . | CASSLAPLSTDTQYF | TGTGCCAGCAGCTTAGCACCCCTTAGCACAGATACGCAGTATTTT
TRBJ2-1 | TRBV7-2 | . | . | CASSPQGDSYNEQFF | TGTGCCAGCAGCCCGCAGGGTGACTCCTACAATGAGCAGTTCTTC
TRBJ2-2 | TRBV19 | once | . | CASSIGPGELFF | TGTGCCAGTAGTATAGGCCCCGGGGAGCTGTTTTTT
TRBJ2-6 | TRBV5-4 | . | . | CASSLPLGAYSGANVLTF | TGTGCCAGCAGCTTGCCACTGGGAGCCTACTCTGGGGCCAACGTCCTGACTTTC
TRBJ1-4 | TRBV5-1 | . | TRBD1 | CASSLVGTANEKLFF | TGCGCCAGCAGCTTGGTTGGGACAGCAAATGAAAAACTGTTTTTT
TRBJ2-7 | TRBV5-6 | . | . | CASSPLGFTYEQYF | TGTGCCAGCAGCCCGTTGGGTTTCACCTACGAGCAGTACTTC
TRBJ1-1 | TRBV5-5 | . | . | CASSLSPGVAEAFF | TGTGCCAGCAGCTTGTCCCCAGGGGTCGCTGAAGCTTTCTTT
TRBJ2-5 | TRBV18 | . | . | CASSPGHKETQYF | TGTGCCAGCTCACCGGGACATAAAGAGACCCAGTACTTC
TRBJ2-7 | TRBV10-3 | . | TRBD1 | CAISDPGTESYEQYF | TGTGCCATCAGTGACCCCGGGACAGAATCCTACGAGCAGTACTTC
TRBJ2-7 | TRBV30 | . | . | CAWKVRGLYYEQYF | TGTGCCTGGAAGGTGCGAGGGCTATACTACGAGCAGTACTTC
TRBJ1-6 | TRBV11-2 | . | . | CASSQTEISYNSPLHF | TGTGCCAGCAGCCAGACAGAAATCTCCTATAATTCACCCCTCCACTTT
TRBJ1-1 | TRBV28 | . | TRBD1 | CASSLTGGNTEAFF | TGTGCCAGCAGTTTGACAGGGGGCAACACTGAAGCTTTCTTT
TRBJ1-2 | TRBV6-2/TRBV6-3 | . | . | CASSYPGYGYTF | TGTGCCAGCAGTTACCCGGGCTATGGCTACACCTTC
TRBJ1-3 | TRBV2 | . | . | CASSEFSASGNTIYF | TGTGCCAGCAGTGAGTTTTCAGCCTCTGGAAACACCATATATTTT
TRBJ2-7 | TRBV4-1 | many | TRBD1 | CASSHLIAGGTTYEQYF | TGCGCCAGCAGCCACCTAATAGCAGGGGGTACTACCTACGAGCAGTACTTC
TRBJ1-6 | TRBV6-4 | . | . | CASSDSIGGPPLHF | TGTGCCAGCAGTGACTCGATCGGGGGTCCACCCCTCCACTTT
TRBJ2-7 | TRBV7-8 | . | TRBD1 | CASSLAGQRLGIYYEQYF | TGTGCCAGCAGCTTAGCGGGACAGCGATTGGGGATATACTACGAGCAGTACTTC
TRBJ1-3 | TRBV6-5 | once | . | CASSSTQRLSGNTIYF | TGTGCCAGCAGTTCGACACAAAGGCTCTCTGGAAACACCATATATTTT
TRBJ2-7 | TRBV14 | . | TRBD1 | CASSRGQGLEQYF | TGTGCCAGCAGCAGGGGACAGGGCTTAGAGCAGTACTTC
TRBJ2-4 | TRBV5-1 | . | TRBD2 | CASSRLSGGGGDIQYF | TGCGCCAGCAGCAGGCTGAGCGGGGGCGGCGGAGACATTCAGTACTTC
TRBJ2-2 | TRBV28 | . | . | CASSSYGTPRDTGELFF | TGTGCCAGCAGTTCCTACGGGACACCGCGAGACACCGGGGAGCTGTTTTTT
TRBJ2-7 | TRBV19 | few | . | CASRGSDTTLVGEQYF | TGTGCCAGTAGGGGGTCTGACACAACTCTGGTAGGCGAGCAGTACTTC
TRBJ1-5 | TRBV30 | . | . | CAWSASGDQPQHF | TGTGCCTGGAGTGCTTCGGGGGATCAGCCCCAGCATTTT
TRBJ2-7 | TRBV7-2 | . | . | CASSPHSAYEQYF | TGTGCCAGCAGCCCCCATAGCGCCTACGAGCAGTACTTC
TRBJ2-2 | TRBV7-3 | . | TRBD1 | CASSSTGTSNTGELFF | TGTGCCAGCAGCTCGACAGGGACCTCGAACACCGGGGAGCTGTTTTTT
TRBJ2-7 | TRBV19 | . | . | CASSSSRDGKSYEQYF | TGTGCCAGTAGTTCCTCCCGGGACGGCAAATCCTACGAGCAGTACTTC
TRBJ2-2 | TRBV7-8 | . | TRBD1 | CASSSRGSAVTGELFF | TGTGCCAGCAGCTCCAGGGGGTCTGCGGTCACCGGGGAGCTGTTTTTT
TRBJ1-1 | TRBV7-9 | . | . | CASSQVVRFMNTEAFF | TGTGCCAGCAGCCAGGTAGTAAGATTCATGAACACTGAAGCTTTCTTT
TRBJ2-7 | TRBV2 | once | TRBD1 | CASKRAGTASYEQYF | TGTGCCAGCAAACGAGCCGGGACAGCTTCCTACGAGCAGTACTTC
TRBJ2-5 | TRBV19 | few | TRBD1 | CASQGAQETQYF | TGTGCCAGTCAGGGGGCCCAAGAGACCCAGTACTTC
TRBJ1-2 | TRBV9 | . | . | CASSVSDGKNRASLYGYTF | TGTGCCAGCAGCGTAAGCGACGGGAAGAACAGGGCGTCCCTCTATGGCTACACCTTC
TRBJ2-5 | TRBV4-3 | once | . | CASSQGTGRLETQYF | TGCGCCAGCAGCCAAGGAACAGGGAGATTAGAGACCCAGTACTTC
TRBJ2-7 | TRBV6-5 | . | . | CASSYGGGGGYEQYF | TGTGCCAGCAGTTACGGAGGGGGTGGGGGCTACGAGCAGTACTTC
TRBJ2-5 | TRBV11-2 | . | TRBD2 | CASSSPFFGLAGNQETQYF | TGTGCCAGCAGCTCGCCCTTTTTCGGACTAGCGGGGAATCAAGAGACCCAGTACTTC
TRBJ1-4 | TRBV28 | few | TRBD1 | CASSEDRELREKLFF | TGTGCCAGCAGTGAAGACAGGGAGCTTAGAGAAAAACTGTTTTTT
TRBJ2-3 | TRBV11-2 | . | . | CASSPSESTDTQYF | TGTGCCAGCAGCCCATCGGAAAGCACAGATACGCAGTATTTT
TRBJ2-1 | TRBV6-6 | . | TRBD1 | CASSYSGDRYNEQFF | TGTGCCAGCAGTTACTCCGGGGACAGGTACAATGAGCAGTTCTTC
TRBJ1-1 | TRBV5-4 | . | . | CASSLGSRVDLFGAFF | TGTGCCAGCAGCTTGGGTTCGCGGGTCGACCTTTTTGGAGCTTTCTTT
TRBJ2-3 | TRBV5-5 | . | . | CASRLRAFSGLRNSDTQYF | TGTGCCAGCAGGTTGAGGGCCTTCTCGGGTCTTAGAAACTCGGATACGCAGTATTTT
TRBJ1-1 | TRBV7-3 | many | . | CASSFQGSTEAFF | TGTGCCAGCAGCTTTCAGGGGAGCACTGAAGCTTTCTTT
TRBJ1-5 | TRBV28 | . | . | CASNTGRMNQPQHF | TGTGCCAGCAATACTGGACGGATGAATCAGCCCCAGCATTTT
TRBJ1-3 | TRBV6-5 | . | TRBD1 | CASSRPDRGANTIYF | TGTGCCAGCAGCCGACCGGACAGGGGTGCAAACACCATATATTTT
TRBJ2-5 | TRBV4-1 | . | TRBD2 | CASSPARGANQETQYF | TGCGCCAGCAGCCCCGCGCGGGGGGCGAATCAAGAGACCCAGTACTTC
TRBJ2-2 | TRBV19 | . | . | CASSNPGTTSNTGELFF | TGTGCCAGTAGTAATCCCGGGACCACTTCCAACACCGGGGAGCTGTTTTTT
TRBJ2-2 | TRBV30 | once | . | CAWSWDGRELFF | TGTGCCTGGAGTTGGGACGGGCGGGAGCTGTTTTTT
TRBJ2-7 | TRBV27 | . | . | CASSPRRGAHEQYF | TGTGCCAGCAGTCCGAGAAGGGGTGCCCACGAGCAGTACTTC
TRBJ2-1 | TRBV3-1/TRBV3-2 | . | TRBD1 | CASSLRNSGGSYNEQFF | TGTGCCAGCAGCTTGAGGAACTCAGGGGGATCCTACAATGAGCAGTTCTTC
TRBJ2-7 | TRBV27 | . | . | CASSLLGQGYEQYF | TGTGCCAGCAGTTTACTAGGCCAAGGCTACGAGCAGTACTTC
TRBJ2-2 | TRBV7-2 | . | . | CASSQRRTGELFF | TGTGCCAGCAGCCAACGGAGGACCGGGGAGCTGTTTTTT
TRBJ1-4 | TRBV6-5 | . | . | CASTRTATNEKLFF | TGTGCCAGCACTAGGACAGCAACTAATGAAAAACTGTTTTTT